A single TCR beta chain is shown here with its context. Its antigen is as yet unknown. The data originate from a study of OX40 agonist ivuxolimab in advanced cancers. Study summary: Hepatocellular carcinoma, melanoma, renal cell or head and neck cancer affected the dose-escalation patients. General study findings and limits: What antigens the expanded peripheral T cells recognized was never established.

Libraries were prepared by immunoSEQ multiplex PCR; TCRdb keeps only in-frame clonotypes and omits some of them. The sample lists approximately 13,000 clones, over 60% seen once, with around a third in the top ten. CDR3 length: 15 residues. Trimming took off 5 bases at V and 0 bases at J, with 12 bases between the two ends. Germline values: CDR1 SGHAT, CDR2 FQNNGV. Peripheral blood came from all dose cohorts at three timepoints. The chain recombines TRBV11-2 with TRBJ2-3; tentatively, D is TRBD2 (6 bases). The material was CD4+ or CD8+ T cells sorted from blood, obtained in a trial of the OX40 agonist ivuxolimab. The TCR originated in an adult with an advanced solid tumor such as melanoma, head and neck, liver or kidney cancer. The CDR3 bases are TGTGCCAGCAGCCGGGGGAGAATTAGCACAGATACGCAGTATTTT. Its protein product is CASSRGRISTDTQYF.